The 22 T cell receptor beta chains presented below share a single source sample, sequenced in a study of a mutant IDH1 vaccine in newly diagnosed glioma. No antigen is known for these receptors. Time point noted: week 47, end of study. In every dose of vaccine, 300 ug of mutant IDH1 20-mer peptide was given alongside topical imiquimod. Sequencing used immunoSEQ multiplex PCR; TCRdb keeps in-frame clones, though not all of them. Here the sample spans about 34,000 clones, around 87% being singletons. The source was PBMCs, collected from a glioma patient whose treatment included an IDH1 peptide vaccine. The receptors stem from a woman between 25 and 40 years old with glioma.

As for this clone: Additional DNA sequences in this sample encode the identical CDR3. The chain links TRBV11-2 to TRBJ1-4; D remains ambiguous. This CDR3 comprises 14 residues. Trimming removed 5 bases at V and 3 bases at J, with 10 bases between. The V gene's germline CDR1 is SGHAT and CDR2 FQNNGV. CDR3 in amino acids: CASSRTGANEKLFF. The CDR3 region has the DNA TGTGCCAGCAGCCGGACGGGAGCTAATGAAAAACTGTTTTTT.

This clone was found once. The CDR3 is CASRRDSSSYEQYF. The CDR3 coding sequence is TGTGCCAGCAGGAGGGATAGTAGCTCCTACGAGCAGTACTTC. V gene TRBV6-1 combines with J gene TRBJ2-7; D is perhaps TRBD2 (5 bases). Trimming took 6 bases from V and 0 from J, leaving 12 bases between them. The germline V gene encodes CDR1 MNHNS and CDR2 SASEGT. CDR3 length equals 14 residues.

The rearrangement links TRBV5-4 to TRBJ2-7, with D possibly being TRBD2 (5 bases). Germline assignment: CDR1 SGHNT and CDR2 YYREEE (reference sequence). The V end lost 1 base, the J end lost 0 bases, and 11 bases lay between the germline ends. The CDR3 is 15 residues long. The DNA for the CDR3 is TGTGCCAGCAGCTTGACCGAGGGATTCTCCTACGAGCAGTACTTC. Residues: CASSLTEGFSYEQYF.

V gene TRBV6-5 combines with J gene TRBJ1-1; D is undetermined. Trimming left V 4 bases short and J 1 base short, with 7 bases between. CDR3 size: 13 residues. Germline CDR1 is MNHEY and CDR2 is SVGAGI. The chain's CDR3 is CASSWPGNTEAFF. The DNA of the CDR3 is TGTGCCAGCAGTTGGCCGGGGAACACTGAAGCTTTCTTT.

The chain employs TRBV27 and TRBJ2-1, with D unresolved. V lost 3 bases, J lost 0 bases, and 3 bases lay in between. The germline V gene has CDR1 MNHEY and CDR2 SMNVEV (reference sequence). This CDR3 comprises 13 residues. CDR3 amino acids: CASSFSSYNEQFF. In DNA form, the CDR3 reads TGTGCCAGCAGTTTTAGCTCCTACAATGAGCAGTTCTTC.

The genes are TRBV6-5 and TRBJ1-6; TRBD1 is a possible D gene (5 bases). CDR3 length: 15 residues. The V gene lost 2 bases and the J gene lost 10 bases, with 15 bases spanning the gap. Germline values: CDR1 MNHEY, CDR2 SVGAGI. CDR3 protein: CASSYRGSLGSPLHF. The CDR3 DNA sequence: TGTGCCAGCAGTTACCGGGGCAGCTTGGGGTCACCCCTCCACTTT.

This clone occurred a few times. This chain connects TRBV9 to TRBJ1-2, with 7 bases identical to TRBD1. This CDR3 spans 13 amino acids. The V and J ends lost 2 bases and 7 bases, in that order; junction bases with no gene match: 5. CDR1 and CDR2 from the germline V gene are SGDLS and YYNGEE. CDR3 sequence (DNA): TGTGCCAGCAGCGTCGACAGGGATCGTGGCTACACCTTC. Translating it yields CASSVDRDRGYTF.

This clone was found a few times. CDR3 sequence (DNA): TGTGCCAGCAGCCGCAGGGGTAATTCACCCCTCCACTTT. Translation: CASSRRGNSPLHF. The J gene is TRBJ1-6, the V gene TRBV7-8, with D possibly TRBD1 on 6 matching bases. V was clipped by 5 bases and J by 6 bases, with 8 bases between them. Germline V lookup: CDR1 SGHVS, CDR2 FQNEAQ. The CDR3 runs 13 residues.

V usage is TRBV9 and J usage is TRBJ1-5; tentative D call: TRBD1 (6 bases). Trimming took off 0 bases at V and 6 bases at J, with 10 bases between the two ends. Germline V gives CDR1 SGDLS, CDR2 YYNGEE. The CDR3 has 14 residues. This chain's CDR3 is CASSVGRGAQPQHF. CDR3 sequence (DNA): TGTGCCAGCAGCGTAGGGCGGGGGGCTCAGCCCCAGCATTTT.

The V gene is TRBV5-1, the J gene TRBJ2-5; 12 bases agree with TRBD2. The V gene end was trimmed by 5 bases and the J gene end by 2 bases; junction bases not matched to a gene: 7. The CDR3 loop spans 16 amino acids. The germline gives CDR1 SGHRS, CDR2 YFSETQ. In DNA form, the CDR3 reads TGCGCCAGCAGTTTTACTAGCGGGGGGACACAAGAGACCCAGTACTTC. Amino acids: CASSFTSGGTQETQYF.

The chain uses TRBV18 and TRBJ1-1; maybe TRBD1 (6 bases). Trimming cost V 6 bases and J 10 bases, with 12 bases left between them. Germline V gene data show CDR1 as KGHSH and CDR2 as LQKENI. This CDR3 has 11 amino acids. This chain's CDR3 is CASSQGQGAFF. CDR3 bases: TGTGCCAGCTCCCAGGGGCAGGGAGCTTTCTTT. The full variable domain, completed using reference TRBV18 and TRBJ1-1, is NAGVMQNPRHLVRRRGQEARLRCSPMKGHSHVYWYRQLPEEGLKFMVYLQKENIIDESGMPKERFSAEFPKEGPSILRIQQVVRGDSAAYFCASSQGQGAFFGQGTRLTVV.

The chain links TRBV5-1 to TRBJ2-3, with TRBD2 matching 9 bases. Germline V gives CDR1 SGHRS, CDR2 YFSETQ. The CDR3 loop spans 16 amino acids. Unmatched junction bases numbered 7, after V lost 0 bases and J lost 5 bases. This CDR3 is CASSLGEAGGRDTQYF. In DNA, the CDR3 is TGCGCCAGCAGCTTGGGTGAGGCGGGGGGGCGAGATACGCAGTATTTT.

This chain connects TRBV29-1 to TRBJ2-3; the match to TRBD1 covers 7 bases. Germline CDR1 SQVTM, CDR2 ANQGSEA. V gave up 6 bases and J gave up 3 bases; unmatched junction bases: 9. The CDR3 contains 14 residues. The CDR3 spells CSVASRQGTDTQYF. The DNA of the CDR3 is TGCAGCGTCGCTTCACGACAGGGAACAGATACGCAGTATTTT.

This chain joins TRBV6-6 and TRBJ1-2; 9 bases line up with TRBD1. Germline CDR1 reads MNHNY; CDR2 reads SVGAGI (reference sequence). This CDR3 is 15 amino acids long. With 6 bases clipped from V and 8 bases from J, the junction kept 13 bases outside the gene matches. DNA of the CDR3: TGTGCCAGCAGACCCCCGGGACAGGGATTAGACGGCTACACCTTC. It yields the protein CASRPPGQGLDGYTF.

The chain carries TRBV6-5 and TRBJ2-4; D may be TRBD2 (6 bases). Trimming removed 5 bases at V and 10 bases at J, with 21 bases between. Germline assignment: CDR1 MNHEY and CDR2 SVGAGI. The CDR3 is 15 amino acids. CDR3 residues: CASSRDSMGTGIQYF. In DNA form, the CDR3 reads TGTGCCAGCAGTCGGGATAGTATGGGGACTGGGATTCAGTACTTC.

The V gene is TRBV15, the J gene TRBJ2-5; 12 bases fit TRBD2. This CDR3 region has 14 residues. The V segment lost 11 bases and the J segment 2 bases; nucleotides outside the gene matches: 6. Germline lookup yields CDR1 LNHNV and CDR2 YYDKDF (reference sequence). CDR3 bases: TGTGCCGCCCAACTAGCGGGGGGACAAGAGACCCAGTACTTC. It encodes CAAQLAGGQETQYF.

The chain combines TRBV5-1 with TRBJ2-3, with D perhaps TRBD1 or TRBD2 (5 bases each). The V gene's germline CDR1 is SGHRS and CDR2 YFSETQ. This CDR3 has 11 residues. Trimming left V 3 bases short and J 6 bases short, with 5 bases between. The CDR3 DNA sequence: TGCGCCAGCAGCTGGGGGGATACGCAGTATTTT. Protein: CASSWGDTQYF.

The genes are TRBV5-6 and TRBJ1-2, with 8 bases fitting TRBD1. The V segment lost 8 bases and the J segment 7 bases; nucleotides outside the gene matches: 10. The CDR3 sequence is 13 residues long. In germline, CDR1 is SGHDT, CDR2 YYEEEE. CDR3 region: CASNRGEGVGYTF. CDR3 bases: TGTGCCAGTAACAGGGGGGAAGGCGTTGGCTACACCTTC.

The chain employs TRBV6-1 and TRBJ1-2; 11 bases are shared with TRBD1. The J segment lost 7 bases and the V segment lost 5 bases, leaving 9 bases of the junction unmatched. Germline loops: CDR1 MNHNS, CDR2 SASEGT. There are 15 residues in the CDR3. The CDR3 sequence is CASSTQDRGHPGYTF. The CDR3 region has the DNA TGTGCCAGCAGTACTCAGGACAGGGGGCACCCTGGCTACACCTTC.

For the CDR3, the DNA is TGCGCCAGCAGCTTGGAGCGGCCGAACACCGGGGAGCTGTTTTTT. Its translation: CASSLERPNTGELFF. This chain joins TRBV5-1 and TRBJ2-2; TRBD2 is a possible D gene (5 bases). The CDR3 is made up of 15 amino acids. V lost 0 bases, J lost 0 bases, and 6 bases lay in between. Per the germline V gene, CDR1 is SGHRS and CDR2 is YFSETQ.

V and J are TRBV25-1 and TRBJ1-2, with D uncertain. Looked up from germline, CDR1 is MGHDK and CDR2 is SYGVNS. Between the trimmed V and J ends, which lost 0 bases and 7 bases, there was a span of 18 bases. This CDR3 region has 16 residues. As DNA, the CDR3 is TGTGCCAGCAGTGAATATTTGTCCGACCGGTTTGGTGGCTACACCTTC. Its protein is CASSEYLSDRFGGYTF.

This sequence joins TRBV6-4 and TRBJ1-1, with a possible D match to TRBD1 (6 bases). V lost 9 bases, J lost 10 bases, and 12 bases lay in between. This CDR3 has 10 amino acids. From germline, CDR1 is MRHNA and CDR2 SNTAGT. CDR3 loop: CARKQGRAFF. As DNA, the CDR3 is TGTGCCAGGAAACAGGGCAGAGCTTTCTTT.